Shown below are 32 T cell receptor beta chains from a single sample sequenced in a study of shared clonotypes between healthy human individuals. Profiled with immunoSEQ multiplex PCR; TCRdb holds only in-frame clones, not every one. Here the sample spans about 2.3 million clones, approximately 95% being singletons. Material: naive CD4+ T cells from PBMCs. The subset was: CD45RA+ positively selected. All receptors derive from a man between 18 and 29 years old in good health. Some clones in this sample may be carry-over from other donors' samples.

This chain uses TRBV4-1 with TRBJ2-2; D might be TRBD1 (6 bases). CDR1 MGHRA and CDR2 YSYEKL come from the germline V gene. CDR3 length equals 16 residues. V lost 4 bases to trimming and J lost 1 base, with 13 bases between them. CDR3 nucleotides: TGCGCCAGCAGCCCCGTTGGGACAAAGAACACCGGGGAGCTGTTTTTT. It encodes CASSPVGTKNTGELFF.

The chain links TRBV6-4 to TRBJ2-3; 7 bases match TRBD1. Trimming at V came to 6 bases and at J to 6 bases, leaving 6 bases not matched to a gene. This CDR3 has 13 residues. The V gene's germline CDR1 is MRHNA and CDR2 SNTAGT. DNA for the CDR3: TGTGCCAGCAGAAGACAGGGCAGGGATACGCAGTATTTT. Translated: CASRRQGRDTQYF.

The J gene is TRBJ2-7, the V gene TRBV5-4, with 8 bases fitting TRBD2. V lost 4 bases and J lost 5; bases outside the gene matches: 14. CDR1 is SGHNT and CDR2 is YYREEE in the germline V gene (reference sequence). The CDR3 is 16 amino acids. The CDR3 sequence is CASSPTSGARGHEQYF. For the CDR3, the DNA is TGTGCCAGCAGCCCTACTAGCGGCGCAAGGGGCCACGAGCAGTACTTC.

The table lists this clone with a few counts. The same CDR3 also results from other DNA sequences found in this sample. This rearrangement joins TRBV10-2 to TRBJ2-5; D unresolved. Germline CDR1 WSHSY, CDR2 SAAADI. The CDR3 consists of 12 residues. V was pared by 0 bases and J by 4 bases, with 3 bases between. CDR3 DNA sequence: TGCGCCAGCAGTGAGTCAGGAGAGACCCAGTACTTC. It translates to CASSESGETQYF.

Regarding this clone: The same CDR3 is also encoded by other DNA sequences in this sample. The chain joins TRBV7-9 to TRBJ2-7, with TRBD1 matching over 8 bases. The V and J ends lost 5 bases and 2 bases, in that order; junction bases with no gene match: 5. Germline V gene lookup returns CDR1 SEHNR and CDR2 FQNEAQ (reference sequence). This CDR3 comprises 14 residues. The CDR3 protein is CASSRGQGTYEQYF. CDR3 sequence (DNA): TGTGCCAGCAGCCGTGGACAGGGCACCTACGAGCAGTACTTC.

For the CDR3, the DNA is TGTGCCAGCAGTTTGAGGCTAGCGGGAGTAGAGACCCAGTACTTC. Translated, it gives CASSLRLAGVETQYF. This chain uses TRBV28 with TRBJ2-5, with 10 bases matching TRBD2. After removal of 3 bases from V and 4 bases from J, the junction contained 5 bases not matched to a gene. This CDR3 spans 15 amino acids. Germline V gives CDR1 MDHEN, CDR2 SYDVKM.

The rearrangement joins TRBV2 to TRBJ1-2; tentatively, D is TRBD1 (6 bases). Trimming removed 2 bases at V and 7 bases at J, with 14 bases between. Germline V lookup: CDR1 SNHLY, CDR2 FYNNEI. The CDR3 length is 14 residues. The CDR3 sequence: CASSEMGQRIGYTF. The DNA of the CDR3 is TGTGCCAGCAGTGAAATGGGACAAAGGATTGGCTACACCTTC.

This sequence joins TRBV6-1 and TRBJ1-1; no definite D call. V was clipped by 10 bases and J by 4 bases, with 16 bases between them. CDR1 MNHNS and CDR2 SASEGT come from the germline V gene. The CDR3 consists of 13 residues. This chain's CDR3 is CATKDPAGTEAFF. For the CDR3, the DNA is TGTGCCACCAAGGACCCAGCGGGCACTGAAGCTTTCTTT.

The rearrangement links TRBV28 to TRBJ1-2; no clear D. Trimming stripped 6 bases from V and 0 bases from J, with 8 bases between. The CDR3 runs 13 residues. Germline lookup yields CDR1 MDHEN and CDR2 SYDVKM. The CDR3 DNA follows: TGTGCCAGCAGACCGACTTCTAACTATGGCTACACCTTC. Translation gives CASRPTSNYGYTF.

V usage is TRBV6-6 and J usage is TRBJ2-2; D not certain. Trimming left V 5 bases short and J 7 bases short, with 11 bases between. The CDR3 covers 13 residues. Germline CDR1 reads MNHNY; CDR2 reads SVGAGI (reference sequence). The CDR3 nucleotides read TGTGCCAGCAGTGCGCCAGGTGGCGGGGAGCTGTTTTTT. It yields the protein CASSAPGGGELFF.

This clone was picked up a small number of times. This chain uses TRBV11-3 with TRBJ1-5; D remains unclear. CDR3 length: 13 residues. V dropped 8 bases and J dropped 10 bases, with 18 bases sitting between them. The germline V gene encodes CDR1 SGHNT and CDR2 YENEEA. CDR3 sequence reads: CASDVGRGSPQHF. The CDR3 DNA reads TGTGCCAGCGATGTTGGGCGCGGTAGTCCCCAGCATTTT.

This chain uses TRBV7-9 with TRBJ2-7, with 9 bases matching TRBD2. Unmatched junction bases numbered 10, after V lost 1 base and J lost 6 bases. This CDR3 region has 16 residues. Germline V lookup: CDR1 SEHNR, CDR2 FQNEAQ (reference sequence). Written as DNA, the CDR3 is TGTGCCAGCAGCTTAGTGGCTAGCGGGAAAGTATCCGAGCAGTACTTC. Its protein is CASSLVASGKVSEQYF.

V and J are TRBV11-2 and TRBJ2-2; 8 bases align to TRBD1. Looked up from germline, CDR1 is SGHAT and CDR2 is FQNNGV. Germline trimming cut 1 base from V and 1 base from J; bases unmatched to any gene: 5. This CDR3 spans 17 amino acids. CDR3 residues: CASSLGRTGKNTGELFF. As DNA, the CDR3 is TGTGCCAGCAGCTTAGGAAGGACAGGGAAGAACACCGGGGAGCTGTTTTTT.

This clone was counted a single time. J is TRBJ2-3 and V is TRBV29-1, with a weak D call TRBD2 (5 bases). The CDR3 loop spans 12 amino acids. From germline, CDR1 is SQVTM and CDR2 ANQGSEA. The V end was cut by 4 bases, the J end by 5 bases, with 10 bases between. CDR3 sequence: CSVGGPGDTQYF. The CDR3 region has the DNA TGCAGCGTTGGAGGGCCGGGAGATACGCAGTATTTT.

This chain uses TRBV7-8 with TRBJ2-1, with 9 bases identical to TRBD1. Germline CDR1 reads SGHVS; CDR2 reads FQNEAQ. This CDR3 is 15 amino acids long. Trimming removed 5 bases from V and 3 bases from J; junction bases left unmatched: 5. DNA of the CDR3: TGTGCCAGCAGCCAGCGACAGGGGGTCTACAATGAGCAGTTCTTC. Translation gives CASSQRQGVYNEQFF.

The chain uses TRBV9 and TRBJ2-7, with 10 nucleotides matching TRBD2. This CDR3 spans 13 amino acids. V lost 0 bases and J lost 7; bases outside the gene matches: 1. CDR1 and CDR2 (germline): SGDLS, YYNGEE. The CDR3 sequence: CASSVGSGGEQYF. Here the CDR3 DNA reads TGTGCCAGCAGCGTAGGTAGCGGGGGGGAGCAGTACTTC.

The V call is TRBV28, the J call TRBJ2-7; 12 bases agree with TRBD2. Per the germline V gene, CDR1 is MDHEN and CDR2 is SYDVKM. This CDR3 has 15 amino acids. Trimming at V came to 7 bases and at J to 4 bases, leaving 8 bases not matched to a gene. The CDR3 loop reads CASNRLAGVPYEQYF. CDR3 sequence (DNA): TGTGCCAGCAACCGACTAGCGGGAGTTCCGTACGAGCAGTACTTC.

The CDR3 nucleotides are TGTGCCAGCTCACCCCAAAGTCCGGGCGTCTCCTACGAGCAGTACTTC. Translating gives CASSPQSPGVSYEQYF. The gene calls are TRBV18 and TRBJ2-7; D is undetermined. V was cut by 3 bases and J by 0 bases, with 15 bases left in between. Germline CDR1 and CDR2: KGHSH and LQKENI. The CDR3 spans 16 residues.

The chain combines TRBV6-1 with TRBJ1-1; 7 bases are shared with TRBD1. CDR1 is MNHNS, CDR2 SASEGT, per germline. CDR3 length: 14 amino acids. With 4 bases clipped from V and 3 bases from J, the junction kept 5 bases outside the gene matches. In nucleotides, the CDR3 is TGTGCCAGCAGTGCAGGGGGATTCGACACTGAAGCTTTCTTT. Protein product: CASSAGGFDTEAFF.

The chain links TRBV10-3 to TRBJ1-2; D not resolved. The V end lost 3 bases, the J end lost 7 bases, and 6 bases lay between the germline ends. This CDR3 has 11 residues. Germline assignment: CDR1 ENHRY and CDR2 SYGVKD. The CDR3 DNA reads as TGTGCCATCAGTGAATTATTTGGCTACACCTTC. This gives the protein CAISELFGYTF.

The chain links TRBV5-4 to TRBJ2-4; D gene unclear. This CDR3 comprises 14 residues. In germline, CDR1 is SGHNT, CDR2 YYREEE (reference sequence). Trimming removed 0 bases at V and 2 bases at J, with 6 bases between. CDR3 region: CASSLGVSKNIQYF. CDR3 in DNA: TGTGCCAGCAGCTTGGGCGTCTCCAAAAACATTCAGTACTTC.

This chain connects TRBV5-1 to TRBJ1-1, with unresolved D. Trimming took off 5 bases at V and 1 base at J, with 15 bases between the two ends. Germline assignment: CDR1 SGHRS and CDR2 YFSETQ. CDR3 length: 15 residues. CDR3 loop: CASRDGGLSNTEAFF. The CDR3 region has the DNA TGCGCCAGCAGGGACGGTGGACTTTCGAACACTGAAGCTTTCTTT.

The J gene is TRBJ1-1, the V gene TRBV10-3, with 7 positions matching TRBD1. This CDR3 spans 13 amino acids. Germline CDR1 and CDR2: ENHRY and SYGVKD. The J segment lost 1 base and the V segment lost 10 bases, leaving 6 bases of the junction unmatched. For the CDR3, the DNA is TGTGCCAACGCCGGGACAGCGAACACTGAAGCTTTCTTT. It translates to CANAGTANTEAFF.

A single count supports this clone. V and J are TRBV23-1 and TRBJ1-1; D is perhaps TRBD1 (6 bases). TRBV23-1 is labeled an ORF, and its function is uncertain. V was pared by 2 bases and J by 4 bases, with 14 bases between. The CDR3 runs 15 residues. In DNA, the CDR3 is TGCGCCAGCAGTCAAAGTCCGGACAGTACCACTGAAGCTTTCTTT. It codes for CASSQSPDSTTEAFF.

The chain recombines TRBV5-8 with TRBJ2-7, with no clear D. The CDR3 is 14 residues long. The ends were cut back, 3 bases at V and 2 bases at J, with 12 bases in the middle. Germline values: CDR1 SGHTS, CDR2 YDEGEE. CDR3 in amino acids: CASSSIWSPYEQYF. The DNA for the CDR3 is TGTGCCAGCAGCTCAATATGGAGCCCCTACGAGCAGTACTTC.

As DNA, the CDR3 is TGTGCCAGCAGCCTGAGACAGGGGACTGAAGCTTTCTTT. Its translation is CASSLRQGTEAFF. The chain couples TRBV11-2 to TRBJ1-1; 8 nucleotides match TRBD1. After removal of 5 bases from V and 5 bases from J, the junction contained 4 bases not matched to a gene. The CDR3 has 13 amino acids. Germline V gene sequence: CDR1 SGHAT, CDR2 FQNNGV.

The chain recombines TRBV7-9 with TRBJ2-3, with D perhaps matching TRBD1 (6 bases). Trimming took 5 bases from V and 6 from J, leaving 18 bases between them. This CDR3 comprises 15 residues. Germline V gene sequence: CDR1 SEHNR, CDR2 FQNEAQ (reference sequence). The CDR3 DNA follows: TGTGCCAGCAGCCCTGGACAGTATAGGGGGGATACGCAGTATTTT. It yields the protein CASSPGQYRGDTQYF.

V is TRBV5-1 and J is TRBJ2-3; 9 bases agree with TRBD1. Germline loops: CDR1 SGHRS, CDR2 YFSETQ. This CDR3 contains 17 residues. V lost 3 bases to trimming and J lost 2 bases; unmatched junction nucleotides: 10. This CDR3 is CASSSLQTGGVTDTQYF. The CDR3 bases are TGCGCCAGCAGCTCCCTACAGACAGGGGGGGTCACAGATACGCAGTATTTT.

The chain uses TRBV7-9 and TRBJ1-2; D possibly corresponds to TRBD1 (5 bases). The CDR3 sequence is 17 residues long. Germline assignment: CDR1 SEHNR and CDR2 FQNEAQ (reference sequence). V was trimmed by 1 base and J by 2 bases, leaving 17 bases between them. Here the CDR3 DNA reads TGTGCCAGCAGCTTAGGAGTTCGGACACCGCAAAACTATGGCTACACCTTC. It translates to CASSLGVRTPQNYGYTF.

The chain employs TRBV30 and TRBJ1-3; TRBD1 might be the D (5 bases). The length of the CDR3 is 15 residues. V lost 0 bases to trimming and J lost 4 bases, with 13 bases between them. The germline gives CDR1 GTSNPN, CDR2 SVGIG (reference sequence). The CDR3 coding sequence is TGTGCCTGGAGTGTAGGACTCCCAGGGGGAAACACCATATATTTT. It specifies CAWSVGLPGGNTIYF.

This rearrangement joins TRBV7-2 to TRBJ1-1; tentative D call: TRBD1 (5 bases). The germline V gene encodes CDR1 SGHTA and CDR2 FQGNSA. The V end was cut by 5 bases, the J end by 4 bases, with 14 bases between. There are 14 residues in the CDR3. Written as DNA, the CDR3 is TGTGCCAGCAGCCTACAGGTGGAGGGCACTGAAGCTTTCTTT. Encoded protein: CASSLQVEGTEAFF.

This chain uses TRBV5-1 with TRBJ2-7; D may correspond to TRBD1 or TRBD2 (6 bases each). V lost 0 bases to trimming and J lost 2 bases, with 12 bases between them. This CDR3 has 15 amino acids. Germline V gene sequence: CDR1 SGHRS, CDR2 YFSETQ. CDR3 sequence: CASSLGGAKAYEQYF. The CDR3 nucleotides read TGCGCCAGCAGCTTGGGGGGGGCAAAGGCCTACGAGCAGTACTTC.